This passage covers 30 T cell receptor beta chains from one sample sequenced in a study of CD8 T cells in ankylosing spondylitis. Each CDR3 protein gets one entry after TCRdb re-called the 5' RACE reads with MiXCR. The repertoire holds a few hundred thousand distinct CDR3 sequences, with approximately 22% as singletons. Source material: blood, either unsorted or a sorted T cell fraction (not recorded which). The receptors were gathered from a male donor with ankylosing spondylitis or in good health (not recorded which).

The CDR3 bases are TGTGCCAGCAGTTTATCGAGAGGCAGGTTGAGATCAGATACGCAGTATTTT. It is translated as CASSLSRGRLRSDTQYF. V is TRBV27 and J is TRBJ2-3; D ambiguous. With 0 bases removed from V and 4 bases from J, the gap between germline ends came to 17 bases. Germline V gives CDR1 MNHEY, CDR2 SMNVEV (reference sequence). CDR3 length: 17 amino acids.

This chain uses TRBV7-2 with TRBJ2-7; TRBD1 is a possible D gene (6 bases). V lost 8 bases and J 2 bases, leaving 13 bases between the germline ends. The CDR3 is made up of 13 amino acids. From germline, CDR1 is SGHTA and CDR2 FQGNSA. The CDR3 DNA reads TGTGCCAGCTCAGCTTGGGACACCTACGAGCAGTACTTC. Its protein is CASSAWDTYEQYF.

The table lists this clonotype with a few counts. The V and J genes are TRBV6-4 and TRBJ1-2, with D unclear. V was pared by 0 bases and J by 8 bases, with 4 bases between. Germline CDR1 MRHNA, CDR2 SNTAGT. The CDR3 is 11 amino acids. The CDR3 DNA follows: TGTGCCAGCAGTGACTCTCGGGGCTACACCTTC. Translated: CASSDSRGYTF.

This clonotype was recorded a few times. CDR3 bases: TGCAGCGTTGAAGGACTAGCGGACGGGCAGTACTTC. Protein product: CSVEGLADGQYF. The J gene is TRBJ2-7, the V gene TRBV29-1, with 9 nucleotides matching TRBD2. Trimming cost V 1 base and J 9 bases; bases outside gene matches: 4. Germline CDR1 SQVTM, CDR2 ANQGSEA. The CDR3 has 12 residues.

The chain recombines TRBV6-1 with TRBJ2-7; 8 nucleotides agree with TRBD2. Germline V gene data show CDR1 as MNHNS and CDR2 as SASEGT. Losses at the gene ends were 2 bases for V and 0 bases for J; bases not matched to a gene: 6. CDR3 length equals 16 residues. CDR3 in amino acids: CASSEMAGGLSYEQYF. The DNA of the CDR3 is TGTGCCAGCAGTGAAATGGCGGGGGGACTCTCCTACGAGCAGTACTTC.

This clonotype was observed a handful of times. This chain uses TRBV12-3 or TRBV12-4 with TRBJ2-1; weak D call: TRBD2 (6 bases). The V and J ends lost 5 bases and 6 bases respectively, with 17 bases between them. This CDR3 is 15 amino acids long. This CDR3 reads CASSPYIGGVNEQFF. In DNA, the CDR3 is TGTGCCAGCAGTCCGTACATCGGGGGAGTCAATGAGCAGTTCTTC.

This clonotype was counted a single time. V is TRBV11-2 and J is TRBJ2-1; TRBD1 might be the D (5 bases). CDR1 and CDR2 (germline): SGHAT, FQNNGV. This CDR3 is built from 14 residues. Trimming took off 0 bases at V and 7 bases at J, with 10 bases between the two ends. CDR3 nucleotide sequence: TGTGCCAGCAGCTTAGACAGGGAAGTAAATGAGCAGTTCTTC. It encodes CASSLDREVNEQFF.

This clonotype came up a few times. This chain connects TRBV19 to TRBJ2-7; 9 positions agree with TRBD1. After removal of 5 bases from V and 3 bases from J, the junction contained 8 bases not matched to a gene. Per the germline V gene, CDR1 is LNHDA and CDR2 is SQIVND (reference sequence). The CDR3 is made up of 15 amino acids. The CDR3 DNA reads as TGTGCCAGTAGTGATGGACAGGGGACACTCTACGAGCAGTACTTC. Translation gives CASSDGQGTLYEQYF.

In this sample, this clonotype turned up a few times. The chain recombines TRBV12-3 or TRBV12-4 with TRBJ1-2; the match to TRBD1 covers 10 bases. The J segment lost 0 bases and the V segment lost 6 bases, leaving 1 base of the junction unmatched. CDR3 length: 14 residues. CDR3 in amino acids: CASRDRGANYGYTF. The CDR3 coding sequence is TGTGCCAGCAGGGACAGGGGGGCTAACTATGGCTACACCTTC.

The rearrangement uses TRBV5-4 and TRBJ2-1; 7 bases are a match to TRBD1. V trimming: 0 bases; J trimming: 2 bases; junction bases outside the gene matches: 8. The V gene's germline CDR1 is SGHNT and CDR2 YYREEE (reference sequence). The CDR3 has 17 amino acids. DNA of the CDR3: TGTGCCAGCAGCTTGGGACAGGGAATACTTACCTACAATGAGCAGTTCTTC. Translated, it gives CASSLGQGILTYNEQFF.

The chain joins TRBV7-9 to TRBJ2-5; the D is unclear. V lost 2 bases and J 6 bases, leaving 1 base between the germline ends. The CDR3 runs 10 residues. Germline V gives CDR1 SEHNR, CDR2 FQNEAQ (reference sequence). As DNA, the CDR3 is TGTGCCAGCAGCTTACAGACCCAGTACTTC. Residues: CASSLQTQYF. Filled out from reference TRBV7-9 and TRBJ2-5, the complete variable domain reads DTGVSQNPRHKITKRGQNVTFRCDPISEHNRLYWYRQTLGQGPEFLTYFQNEAQLEKSRLLSDRFSAERPKGSFSTLEIQRTEQGDSAMYLCASSLQTQYFGPGTRLLVL.

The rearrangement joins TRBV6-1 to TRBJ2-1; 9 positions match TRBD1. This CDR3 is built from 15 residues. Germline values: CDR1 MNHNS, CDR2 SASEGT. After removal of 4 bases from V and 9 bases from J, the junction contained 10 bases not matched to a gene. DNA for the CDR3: TGTGCCAGCAGTGGGATAGGGGACAGGGTGGGTGAGCAGTTCTTC. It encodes CASSGIGDRVGEQFF.

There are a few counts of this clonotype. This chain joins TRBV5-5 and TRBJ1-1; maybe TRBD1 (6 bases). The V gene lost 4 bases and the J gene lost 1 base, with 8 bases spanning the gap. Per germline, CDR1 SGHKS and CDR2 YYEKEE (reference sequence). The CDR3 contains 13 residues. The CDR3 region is CASSRDTNTEAFF. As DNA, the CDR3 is TGTGCCAGCAGCCGGGACACGAACACTGAAGCTTTCTTT.

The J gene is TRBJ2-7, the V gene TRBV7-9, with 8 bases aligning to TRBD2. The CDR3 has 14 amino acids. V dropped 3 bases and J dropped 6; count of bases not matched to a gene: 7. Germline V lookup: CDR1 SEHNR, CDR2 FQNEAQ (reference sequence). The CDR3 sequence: CASSFGGGYFEQYF. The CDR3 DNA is TGTGCCAGCAGCTTCGGCGGGGGGTACTTCGAGCAGTACTTC.

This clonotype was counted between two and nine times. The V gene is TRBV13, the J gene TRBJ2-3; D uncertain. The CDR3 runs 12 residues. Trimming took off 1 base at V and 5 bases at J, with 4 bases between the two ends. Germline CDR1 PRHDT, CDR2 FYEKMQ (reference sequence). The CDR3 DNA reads TGTGCCAGCAGCTTAGAGGAAGATACGCAGTATTTT. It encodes CASSLEEDTQYF.

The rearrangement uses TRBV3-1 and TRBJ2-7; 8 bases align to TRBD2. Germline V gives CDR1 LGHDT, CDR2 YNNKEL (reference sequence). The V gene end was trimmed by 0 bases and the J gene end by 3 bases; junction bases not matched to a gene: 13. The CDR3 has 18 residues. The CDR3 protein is CASSQEPRGGLVVYEQYF. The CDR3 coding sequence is TGTGCCAGCAGCCAAGAGCCCAGAGGGGGACTAGTAGTCTACGAGCAGTACTTC.

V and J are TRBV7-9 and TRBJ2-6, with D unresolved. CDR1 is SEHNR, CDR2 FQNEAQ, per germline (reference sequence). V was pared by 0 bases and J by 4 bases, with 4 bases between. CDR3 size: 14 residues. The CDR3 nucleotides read TGTGCCAGCAGCTTAGCGAGCGGGGCCAACGTCCTGACTTTC. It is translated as CASSLASGANVLTF.

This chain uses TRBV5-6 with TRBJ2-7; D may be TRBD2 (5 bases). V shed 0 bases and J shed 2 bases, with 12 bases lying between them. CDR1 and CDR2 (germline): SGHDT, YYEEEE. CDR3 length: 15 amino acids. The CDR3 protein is CASSLGTDTAYEQYF. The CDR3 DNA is TGTGCCAGCAGCTTGGGGACTGACACCGCCTACGAGCAGTACTTC.

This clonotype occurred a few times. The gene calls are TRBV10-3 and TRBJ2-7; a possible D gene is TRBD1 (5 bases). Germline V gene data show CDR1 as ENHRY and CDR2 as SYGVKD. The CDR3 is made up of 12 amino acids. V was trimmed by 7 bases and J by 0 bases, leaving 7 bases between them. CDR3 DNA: TGTGCCATCATGACAGCCTCCTACGAGCAGTACTTC. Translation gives CAIMTASYEQYF.

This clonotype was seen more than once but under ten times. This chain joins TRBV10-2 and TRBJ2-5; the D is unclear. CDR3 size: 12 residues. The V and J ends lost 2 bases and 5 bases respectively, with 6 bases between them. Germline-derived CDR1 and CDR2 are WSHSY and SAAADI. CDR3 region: CASSETRETQYF. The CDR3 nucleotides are TGCGCCAGCAGTGAGACTCGGGAGACCCAGTACTTC.

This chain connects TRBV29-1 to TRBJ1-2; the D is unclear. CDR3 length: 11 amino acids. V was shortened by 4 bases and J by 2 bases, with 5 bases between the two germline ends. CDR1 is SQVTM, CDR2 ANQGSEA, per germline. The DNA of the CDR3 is TGCAGCGTTGGGGTCAACTATGGCTACACCTTC. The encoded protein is CSVGVNYGYTF.

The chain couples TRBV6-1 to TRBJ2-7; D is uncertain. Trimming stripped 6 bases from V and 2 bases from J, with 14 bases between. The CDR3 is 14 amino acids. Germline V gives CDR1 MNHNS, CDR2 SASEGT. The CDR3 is CASRSLGNPYEQYF. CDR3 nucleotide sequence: TGTGCCAGCAGGTCGCTGGGGAACCCCTACGAGCAGTACTTC.

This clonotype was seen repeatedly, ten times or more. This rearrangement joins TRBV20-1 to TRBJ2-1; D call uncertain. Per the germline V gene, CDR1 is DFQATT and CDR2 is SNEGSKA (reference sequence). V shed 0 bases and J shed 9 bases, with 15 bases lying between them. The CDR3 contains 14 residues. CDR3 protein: CSARDSLIFSEQFF. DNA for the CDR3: TGCAGTGCTAGAGATAGTTTGATCTTTAGTGAGCAGTTCTTC.

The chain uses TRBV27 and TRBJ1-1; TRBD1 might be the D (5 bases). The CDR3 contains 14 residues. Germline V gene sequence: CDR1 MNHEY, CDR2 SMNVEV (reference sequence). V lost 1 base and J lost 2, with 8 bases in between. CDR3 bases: TGTGCCAGCAGTTTATGGGGGTCTAACACTGAAGCTTTCTTT. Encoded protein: CASSLWGSNTEAFF.

The CDR3 DNA sequence: TGTGCCAGCAGTCTCCCGGACAACCAGAACACCGGGGAGCTGTTTTTT. It specifies CASSLPDNQNTGELFF. The chain employs TRBV28 and TRBJ2-2; D possibly corresponds to TRBD1 (5 bases). This CDR3 comprises 16 residues. Trimming removed 5 bases from V and 1 base from J, with 14 bases in between. Per the germline V gene, CDR1 is MDHEN and CDR2 is SYDVKM.

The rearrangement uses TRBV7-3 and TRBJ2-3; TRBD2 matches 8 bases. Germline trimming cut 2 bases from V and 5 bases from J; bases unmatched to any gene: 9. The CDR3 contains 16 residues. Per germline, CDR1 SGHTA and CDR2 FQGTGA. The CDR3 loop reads CASSLVSGGSGDTQYF. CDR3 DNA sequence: TGTGCCAGCAGCTTAGTAAGCGGGGGTTCGGGAGATACGCAGTATTTT.

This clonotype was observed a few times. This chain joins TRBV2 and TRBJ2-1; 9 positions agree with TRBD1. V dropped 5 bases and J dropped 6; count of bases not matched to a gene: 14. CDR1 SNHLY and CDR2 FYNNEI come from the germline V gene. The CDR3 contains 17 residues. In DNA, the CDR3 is TGTGCCAGCAGTAGACTTGGGGGGACAGGGTACCGCAATGAGCAGTTCTTC. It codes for CASSRLGGTGYRNEQFF.

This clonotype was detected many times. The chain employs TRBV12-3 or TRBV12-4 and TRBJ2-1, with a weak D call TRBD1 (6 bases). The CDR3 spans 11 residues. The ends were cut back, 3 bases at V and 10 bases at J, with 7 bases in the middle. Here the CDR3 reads CASSLGQEQFF. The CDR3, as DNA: TGTGCCAGCAGTTTGGGACAAGAGCAGTTCTTC.

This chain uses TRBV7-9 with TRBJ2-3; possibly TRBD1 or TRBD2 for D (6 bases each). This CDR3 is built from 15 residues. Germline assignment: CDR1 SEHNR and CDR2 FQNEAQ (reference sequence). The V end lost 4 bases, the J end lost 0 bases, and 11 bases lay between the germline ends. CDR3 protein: CASSSLGGSTDTQYF. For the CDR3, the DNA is TGTGCCAGCAGCTCCCTAGGGGGGAGCACAGATACGCAGTATTTT.

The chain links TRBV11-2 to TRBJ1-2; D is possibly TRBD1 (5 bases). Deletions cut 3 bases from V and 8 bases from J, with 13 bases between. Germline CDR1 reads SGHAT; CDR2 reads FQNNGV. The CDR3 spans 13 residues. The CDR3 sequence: CASSLGGTKGYTF. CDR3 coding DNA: TGTGCCAGCAGCTTGGGGGGAACTAAGGGCTACACCTTC.